These T cell receptor beta chains were read from a single sample in a study of T cell repertoires in cytomegalovirus infection. From the reads, TCRdb called clonotypes with MiXCR, one entry per CDR3 protein. The sample contains 250,000 to 350,000 distinct CDR3 sequences, about a quarter of which appear only once. What was sequenced was PBMCs. The source is a human donor in good health (CMV status not recorded). Some clones in this sample may be carry-over from other donors' samples. The conserved cysteine and the conserved F or W are not part of the CDR3 here. The size field is filled for only some rows; it gives once, few, many or a size class.

V	size	CDR3
TRBV7-2	many	ASSLMLDAQY
TRBV29-1	NA	SVESNNEQF
TRBV20-1	NA	SSGGNNEQF
TRBV7-9	many	ASSLGRADNSPLH
TRBV19	NA	ASSKGRSDTQY
TRBV7-2	many	ASSSQGARADTQY
TRBV20-1	NA	SASQGVGGNQPQH
TRBV28	many	ASSFLLTDTQY
TRBV20-1	NA	SARDRGAGGLYEQF
TRBV7-2	few	ASSSPSGNYEQY
TRBV7-2	many	ASSRDRAPNQPQH
TRBV6-2/TRBV6-3	NA	ASSYRTGRNTEAF
TRBV7-6	NA	ASSLSGQQASRWETQY
TRBV7-9	few	ASSSDGGAGANVLT
TRBV7-6	many	ASSLAGGRSVTGELF
TRBV5-6	NA	ASSLGHLNSPLH
TRBV7-2	NA	ASSLVHGHNEQF
TRBV11-2	many	ASSPIQGRPEQY
TRBV5-6	few	ASSAGTALQETQY
TRBV7-6	few	ASSFELAGGMGEQF
TRBV6-2/TRBV6-3	NA	ASSGGLAGGRPWDEQF
TRBV2	NA	ASSDTNSPLH
TRBV7-3	once	ASSPGLAGFYEQY
TRBV7-2	many	ASRAATGRETQY
TRBV7-2	many	ASSMHTGYKNYGYT
TRBV6-1	NA	ASNLSPGPPYEQY
TRBV12-3/TRBV12-4	few	ASSIGTATNYGYT
TRBV7-2	few	ASSSGGARGETQY
TRBV6-5	NA	ATGLSSSNQPQH
TRBV2	few	ASSPRGDTQY
TRBV19	NA	ASSKAVSFYNEQF
TRBV20-1	NA	SASPTGGGETQY
TRBV29-1	few	SVAGASSYNEQF
TRBV7-2	NA	ASSKDRLTYEQY
TRBV9	NA	ASSVTGGATGELF
TRBV7-2	many	ASSFTSGGNNEQF